The present entry profiles one T cell receptor beta chain with its context. What this receptor recognizes is not known. It has no much larger one-base neighbor in the sample; base qualities were not kept. TCRbeta CDR3 regions were amplified from genomic DNA by means of the immunoSEQ Assay, a bias-controlled multiplex PCR. The authors' analysis ran thus. The number of nucleated cells in each sample was estimated by amplification of reference gene primers within the assay. To quantify the absolute abundance of each unique TCRbeta CDR3 rearrangement, sequence reads were collapsed and filtered. For each sample, productive Simpson clonality was calculated as the square root of Simpson's diversity index across productive rearrangements. Entries here come from immuneACCESS through TCRdb and include only in-frame sequences with V and J called. Some clones fail to appear in such tables; in the studies checked, an unresolved V gene covers under half of the shortfall, and the cause of the remainder is unknown. V and J calls and clone size are given by that table; D and trimming were obtained from the DNA. In all, the sample holds about 140,000 clones, and almost 85% of those were seen once. Clones ranked in the top ten supply about 5.5% of the sample.

The cysteine opens and the phenylalanine closes a CDR3 of 14 amino acids. The only DNA kept is the CDR3, 42 bases in frame from the first base. CDR1 and CDR2, looked up from the germline V gene, are SGHTA and FQGNSA. The V end loses 2 bases and the J end loses 2 bases, and a stretch of 6 bases separates them. This specimen comes from a study of blood T cell repertoires in COVID-19 (dated by TCRdb to the early 2020s). Regarding the research as a whole: Collaborator samples came from the United States, Italy and Spain and covered acute and convalescent phases of COVID-19. Subjects who had been exposed to COVID-19, were actively infected with it, or had recovered from it provided the deeply sampled blood TCRbeta repertoires that made up the dataset. The repertoires were released in a freely available public database meant as a resource for research on the immune response to SARS-CoV-2. The material from the prospective study consisted of cDNA or gDNA derived from T cells, B-cell-depleted T cells, or PBMCs. Samples came from the ongoing ImmuneRACE study (first 160 participants) plus 1,254 subjects from 6 global collaborators. Where available, HLA class I and class II types were taken from metadata supplied by the sample provider and were not determined by assay-based typing. Sample metadata almost always included a de-identified subject ID, COVID-19 status, age in years and sex.

On the study overall, not on this receptor specifically: How much clinical and demographic metadata was included differed by source and by participant, and the metadata was provided uncurated.

In the prospective study, participants were about 18 to 95 years old, resided in fewer than 25 geographic areas of the United States, and were enrolled through a virtual design. Cohort assignment in the prospective study relied on participant-reported clinical history from a screening survey and a study questionnaire. In the prospective study, mobile phlebotomists collected whole blood, serum and a nasopharyngeal or oropharyngeal swab from each participant. Additional blood draws and questionnaires over an approximately two-month period could optionally be provided by prospective study participants. Before DNA extraction, prospective study blood samples were shipped either frozen or at room temperature.

Rearrangement joined TRBV7-2 to TRBJ1-4; the D gene is unclear. Sequencing was carried out using PBMCs or T cells enriched from blood (not recorded which). This TCR derives from a man aged 40-49 years with acute COVID-19. The nucleotides read TGTGCCAGCAGCTTACGGCGGACTAATGAAAAACTGTTTTTT. Translated, it gives CASSLRRTNEKLFF.